A single sample is the source of the 21 T cell receptor beta chains below, sequenced in a study of T cell responses to AZD1222 COVID-19 vaccine. The data were produced by immunoSEQ multiplex PCR, yet TCRdb's version contains in-frame clones alone and is incomplete. The sample holds approximately 150,000 clones, 90% to 95% seen once. Material: peripheral blood, obtained after recovery from COVID-19. Receptors were obtained from an adult who had recovered from COVID-19.

The chain employs TRBV28 and TRBJ2-7, with D possibly being TRBD2 (6 bases). This CDR3 has 17 residues. V shed 2 bases and J shed 3 bases, with 20 bases lying between them. Per germline, CDR1 MDHEN and CDR2 SYDVKM. The CDR3 bases are TGTGCCAGCAGTTTACCCCCTGAGGCGGGACTCCACTACGAGCAGTACTTC. Encoded protein: CASSLPPEAGLHYEQYF.

This clone appeared once. Other DNA sequences from this sample encode an identical CDR3 as well. V gene TRBV5-1 combines with J gene TRBJ2-1; TRBD2 agrees at 12 bases. Losses at the gene ends were 4 bases for V and 4 bases for J; bases not matched to a gene: 3. The germline V gene has CDR1 SGHRS and CDR2 YFSETQ. The CDR3 has 15 amino acids. The CDR3 DNA sequence: TGCGCCAGCAGCCTCGGGACTAGCGGGTACAATGAGCAGTTCTTC. The encoded protein is CASSLGTSGYNEQFF.

The J gene is TRBJ1-4, the V gene TRBV28, with D tentatively TRBD1 (5 bases). Trimming pared 3 bases from V and 0 bases from J, leaving 8 bases between. Per the germline V gene, CDR1 is MDHEN and CDR2 is SYDVKM. The CDR3 spans 15 residues. The CDR3 DNA reads TGTGCCAGCAGTTTCGGGGGGGCAACTAATGAAAAACTGTTTTTT. Protein: CASSFGGATNEKLFF.

The V call is TRBV6-2 or TRBV6-3, the J call TRBJ2-7; no definite D call. Per germline, CDR1 MNHEY and CDR2 SVGEGT. The V end lost 0 bases, the J end lost 4 bases, and 10 bases lay between the germline ends. The CDR3 is 14 residues long. CDR3 DNA sequence: TGTGCCAGCAGTTACTCCGAGGTCTCGTACGAGCAGTACTTC. This codes for CASSYSEVSYEQYF.

The chain links TRBV5-4 to TRBJ2-5, with 8 positions matching TRBD2. The CDR3 is 15 amino acids. Germline CDR1 and CDR2: SGHNT and YYREEE (reference sequence). J gave up 5 bases and V 4 bases, and 10 bases lay outside the gene matches. Here the CDR3 DNA reads TGTGCCAGCAGCCCCGAGCGGGAGCGCGGGGAGACCCAGTACTTC. Translated, it gives CASSPERERGETQYF. Based on the CDR3 plus reference TRBV5-4 and TRBJ2-5, the full variable domain is ETGVTQSPTHLIKTRGQQVTLRCSSQSGHNTVSWYQQALGQGPQFIFQYYREEENGRGNFPPRFSGLQFPNYSSELNVNALELDDSALYLCASSPERERGETQYFGPGTRLLVL.

This chain connects TRBV4-2 to TRBJ1-3; unclear D gene. Germline V lookup: CDR1 LGHNA, CDR2 YNFKEQ. This CDR3 has 16 residues. Trimming pared 0 bases from V and 2 bases from J, leaving 11 bases between. CDR3 residues: CASSQDRGSPGNTIYF. CDR3 bases: TGTGCCAGCAGCCAAGATCGAGGGAGCCCTGGAAACACCATATATTTT.

CDR3 coding DNA: TGTGCCAGCAGCTGGCGGGACAACGCCTACGAGCAGTACTTC. Translation gives CASSWRDNAYEQYF. The chain carries TRBV28 and TRBJ2-7; D possibly matches TRBD1 or TRBD2 (6 bases each). The V gene lost 6 bases and the J gene lost 2 bases, with 14 bases spanning the gap. Germline V gene lookup returns CDR1 MDHEN and CDR2 SYDVKM. The CDR3 is 14 amino acids.

V usage is TRBV30 and J usage is TRBJ2-3, with 13 positions matching TRBD2. The V gene's germline CDR1 is GTSNPN and CDR2 SVGIG (reference sequence). J gave up 2 bases and V 3 bases, and 8 bases lay outside the gene matches. This CDR3 comprises 17 residues. CDR3 protein: CAWRPRGLAGVTDTQYF. The CDR3 bases are TGTGCCTGGAGACCCAGAGGACTAGCGGGAGTCACAGATACGCAGTATTTT.

V and J are TRBV5-1 and TRBJ2-5, with 10 bases identical to TRBD1. V lost 0 bases and J lost 5; bases outside the gene matches: 7. There are 16 residues in the CDR3. Germline V gives CDR1 SGHRS, CDR2 YFSETQ. CDR3 residues: CASSLVGQGKGETQYF. CDR3 DNA sequence: TGCGCCAGCAGCTTGGTGGGACAGGGGAAAGGGGAGACCCAGTACTTC.

The gene calls are TRBV3-1 (or the pseudogene TRBV3-2) and TRBJ2-3, with 7 nucleotides matching TRBD1. The trim removed 0 bases at V and 4 bases at J, leaving 4 bases unmatched. The germline gives CDR1 LGHDT, CDR2 YNNKEL (reference sequence). The CDR3 sequence is 15 residues long. The CDR3 sequence: CASSQEKGASDTQYF. The DNA for the CDR3 is TGTGCCAGCAGCCAAGAAAAGGGGGCATCAGATACGCAGTATTTT.

The gene calls are TRBV3-1 (or the pseudogene TRBV3-2) and TRBJ2-7; D gene unclear. Germline V CDR1 and CDR2: LGHDT, YNNKEL (reference sequence). This CDR3 contains 11 residues. Trimming shortened V by 5 bases and J by 10 bases, and 12 bases separated the two germline ends. This CDR3 reads CASSTSFRQYF. The DNA of the CDR3 is TGTGCCAGCAGCACAAGTTTTAGACAGTACTTC.

The chain employs TRBV28 and TRBJ2-1; TRBD1 aligns across 10 bases. CDR1 is MDHEN and CDR2 is SYDVKM in the germline V gene. Germline trimming cut 3 bases from V and 8 bases from J; bases unmatched to any gene: 10. This CDR3 is built from 16 residues. CDR3 coding DNA: TGTGCCAGCAGTTTTAGGGACAGGGGCCCCTCTGATGAGCAGTTCTTC. Translating it yields CASSFRDRGPSDEQFF.

The CDR3 DNA follows: TGCGCCAGCAGCACATTAGCCGACAGCGGGAGGTTATACAATGAGCAGTTCTTC. It codes for CASSTLADSGRLYNEQFF. The chain employs TRBV5-1 and TRBJ2-1, with TRBD2 identical over 9 bases. This CDR3 has 18 residues. Germline V gene sequence: CDR1 SGHRS, CDR2 YFSETQ. The V gene end was trimmed by 4 bases and the J gene end by 4 bases; junction bases not matched to a gene: 15. The variable domain in full, with the rest retrieved from reference TRBV5-1 and TRBJ2-1, is KAGVTQTPRYLIKTRGQQVTLSCSPISGHRSVSWYQQTPGQGLQFLFEYFSETQRNKGNFPGRFSGRQFSNSRSEMNVSTLELGDSALYLCASSTLADSGRLYNEQFFGPGTRLTVL.

CDR3 sequence reads: CASSLGPGTVQPQHF. CDR3 sequence (DNA): TGCGCCAGCAGCTTGGGCCCAGGGACCGTTCAGCCCCAGCATTTT. The rearrangement joins TRBV5-1 to TRBJ1-5; perhaps TRBD1 as D (5 bases). Trimming shortened V by 0 bases and J by 6 bases, and 13 bases separated the two germline ends. This CDR3 region has 15 residues. Germline lookup yields CDR1 SGHRS and CDR2 YFSETQ.

The chain joins TRBV24-1 to TRBJ1-6; weak D call: TRBD1 (5 bases). V shed 9 bases and J shed 7 bases, with 15 bases lying between them. The length of the CDR3 is 14 residues. The germline gives CDR1 KGHDR, CDR2 SFDVKD. CDR3: CATQGRGQNSPLHF. The CDR3 coding sequence is TGTGCCACCCAGGGTCGGGGTCAGAATTCACCCCTCCACTTT.

The gene calls are TRBV4-1 and TRBJ2-1; possible D gene TRBD2, 7 bases. The CDR3 sequence is 18 residues long. Germline CDR1 and CDR2: MGHRA and YSYEKL. Trimming shortened V by 1 base and J by 5 bases, and 21 bases separated the two germline ends. The DNA for the CDR3 is TGCGCCAGCAGCCAAGTATCGAGGGGGAGGGGTGAGAACAATGAGCAGTTCTTC. Protein: CASSQVSRGRGENNEQFF.

The J gene is TRBJ1-3, the V gene TRBV5-6; TRBD1 matches 8 bases. This CDR3 is built from 16 residues. CDR1 and CDR2 (germline): SGHDT, YYEEEE. V dropped 0 bases and J dropped 4; count of bases not matched to a gene: 6. The CDR3 region is CASSLELTGAGNTIYF. CDR3 nucleotide sequence: TGTGCCAGCAGCTTGGAGTTGACAGGGGCCGGAAACACCATATATTTT.

The CDR3 loop is CSVREGDYGYTF. The DNA for the CDR3 is TGCAGCGTTAGAGAAGGGGACTATGGCTACACCTTC. The chain carries TRBV29-1 and TRBJ1-2; D possibly corresponds to TRBD1 (5 bases). CDR1 and CDR2 from the germline V gene are SQVTM and ANQGSEA. There are 12 residues in the CDR3. V lost 5 bases and J 3 bases, leaving 10 bases between the germline ends.

V and J are TRBV7-9 and TRBJ2-3; possibly TRBD2 for D (6 bases). Per germline, CDR1 SEHNR and CDR2 FQNEAQ (reference sequence). V was clipped by 4 bases and J by 4 bases, with 12 bases between them. The CDR3 runs to 14 residues. CDR3 in amino acids: CASSSGVASDTQYF. CDR3 coding DNA: TGTGCCAGCAGCTCGGGAGTCGCCTCAGATACGCAGTATTTT.

J is TRBJ1-4 and V is TRBV2; D gene unclear. This CDR3 contains 13 residues. The V end was cut by 3 bases, the J end by 6 bases, with 8 bases between. CDR1 is SNHLY, CDR2 FYNNEI, per germline. In DNA form, the CDR3 reads TGTGCCAGCAGTGACCGGGAGGATGAAAAACTGTTTTTT. It yields the protein CASSDREDEKLFF.

This chain links TRBV18 with TRBJ1-4; the D gene is possibly TRBD1 (6 bases). CDR3 length: 14 amino acids. In germline, CDR1 is KGHSH, CDR2 LQKENI. V was cut by 3 bases and J by 7 bases, with 12 bases left in between. CDR3 residues: CASSPPQGVEKLFF. The CDR3 coding sequence is TGTGCCAGCTCACCCCCACAGGGAGTTGAAAAACTGTTTTTT.